A selection of T cell receptor beta chains follows, all from one sample in a study of T cell responses to AZD1222 COVID-19 vaccine. Clones were sequenced by immunoSEQ multiplex PCR, and TCRdb holds only the in-frame ones, with some missing. The sample records under 200,000 clones, approximately 90% being singletons. This specimen was peripheral blood, taken 28 days after the second AZD1222 dose. The receptors come from an adult who received the AZD1222 COVID-19 vaccine. Both conserved end residues are part of each CDR3. Each record gives: clone size, V gene, CDR3 protein. The listing skips clone size in some rows; elsewhere it reads once, few, many or a size class.

clone_size: .
v_call: TRBV11-2
cdr3_aa: CASSLGGRVSTDTQYF

clone_size: .
v_call: TRBV28
cdr3_aa: CASRTTGGLSQPQHF

clone_size: .
v_call: TRBV4-3
cdr3_aa: CASSQETGYNEQFF

clone_size: .
v_call: TRBV12-5
cdr3_aa: CASGLPGVNTEAFF

clone_size: .
v_call: TRBV10-2
cdr3_aa: CASSEFGGDYGYTF

clone_size: .
v_call: TRBV7-9
cdr3_aa: CASSLTGGQGLRGYTF

clone_size: .
v_call: TRBV5-6
cdr3_aa: CASSFPGVGSGYGYTF

clone_size: .
v_call: TRBV7-9
cdr3_aa: CASSSDRGQSIEAFF

clone_size: .
v_call: TRBV7-8
cdr3_aa: CASSLGQLYNSPLHF

clone_size: .
v_call: TRBV27
cdr3_aa: CASSFFNYEQYF

clone_size: .
v_call: TRBV5-1
cdr3_aa: CASSPGTGAISGNTIYF

clone_size: .
v_call: TRBV3-1/TRBV3-2
cdr3_aa: CASSREGFIYGYTF

clone_size: .
v_call: TRBV2
cdr3_aa: CASTDRGPEAFF

clone_size: .
v_call: TRBV3-1/TRBV3-2
cdr3_aa: CASSQGTVNTEAFF

clone_size: once
v_call: TRBV11-2
cdr3_aa: CASSWDLDEQYF

clone_size: .
v_call: TRBV29-1
cdr3_aa: CSVGTSGGHNEQFF

clone_size: .
v_call: TRBV18
cdr3_aa: CASSQGILIGTEAFF

clone_size: .
v_call: TRBV2
cdr3_aa: CASSESGGGAGEQFF

clone_size: .
v_call: TRBV19
cdr3_aa: CASKGAGELFF

clone_size: .
v_call: TRBV5-1
cdr3_aa: CASSLGTLPYGYTF

clone_size: .
v_call: TRBV6-5
cdr3_aa: CASTPGRFGPQHF

clone_size: .
v_call: TRBV5-1
cdr3_aa: CASSFSGGPGDTQYF

clone_size: .
v_call: TRBV19
cdr3_aa: CASSIQASGNQPQHF

clone_size: .
v_call: TRBV29-1
cdr3_aa: CSVGGTGPYEQYF

clone_size: .
v_call: TRBV7-2
cdr3_aa: CASSLVAYEQYF

clone_size: .
v_call: TRBV9
cdr3_aa: CASSAGGSYGYTF

clone_size: .
v_call: TRBV6-1
cdr3_aa: CASSEVRQLSEAFF

clone_size: .
v_call: TRBV5-5
cdr3_aa: CASSSGREQYF

clone_size: .
v_call: TRBV5-1
cdr3_aa: CASSSPLATEQFF

clone_size: .
v_call: TRBV9
cdr3_aa: CASSVAPGGPSGNTIYF

clone_size: few
v_call: TRBV4-1
cdr3_aa: CASSSRTGASYEQYF

clone_size: .
v_call: TRBV7-3
cdr3_aa: CASSLDSNTEAFF

clone_size: .
v_call: TRBV19
cdr3_aa: CASSPHDGPSTDTQYF

clone_size: .
v_call: TRBV4-3
cdr3_aa: CASSQDPGPSIYGYTF

clone_size: medium-sized
v_call: TRBV4-2
cdr3_aa: CASSPSSGPTDGYTF

clone_size: .
v_call: TRBV2
cdr3_aa: CASNGQVAFF

clone_size: .
v_call: TRBV3-1/TRBV3-2
cdr3_aa: CASSHRGAVYEQYF

clone_size: .
v_call: TRBV11-2
cdr3_aa: CASSPSGRFSVTF

clone_size: .
v_call: TRBV10-3
cdr3_aa: CAISEYRAGPYEQYF

clone_size: .
v_call: TRBV10-2
cdr3_aa: CASRGTGESGELFF

clone_size: .
v_call: TRBV4-1
cdr3_aa: CASSKIPGQAHPNTEAFF

clone_size: .
v_call: TRBV24-1
cdr3_aa: CATSDSSRGGYTF

clone_size: .
v_call: TRBV9
cdr3_aa: CASSSDPGELFF

clone_size: .
v_call: TRBV9
cdr3_aa: CASSVGWDGGTEAFF

clone_size: many
v_call: TRBV2
cdr3_aa: CASGKGNTEAFF

clone_size: .
v_call: TRBV5-5
cdr3_aa: CASSLTGTGDQPQHF

clone_size: .
v_call: TRBV29-1
cdr3_aa: CSVDREEGGYTF

clone_size: .
v_call: TRBV14
cdr3_aa: CASSPRLAGGPETQYF

clone_size: .
v_call: TRBV23-1
cdr3_aa: CASSQSARSGNTIYF

clone_size: .
v_call: TRBV5-3
cdr3_aa: CARSLAEAGGNQPQHF

clone_size: .
v_call: TRBV2
cdr3_aa: CASRPDRGSNTEAFF

clone_size: .
v_call: TRBV27
cdr3_aa: CASSPSTSGISGELFF

clone_size: .
v_call: TRBV11-2
cdr3_aa: CASSSGTGGTDTQYF

clone_size: .
v_call: TRBV6-5
cdr3_aa: CASTPEMGGAGELFF

clone_size: .
v_call: TRBV7-9
cdr3_aa: CASTTDISYEQYF

clone_size: .
v_call: TRBV7-2
cdr3_aa: CASSLQGRGTDTQYF

clone_size: .
v_call: TRBV4-1
cdr3_aa: CASSQGQGPGNTIYF

clone_size: .
v_call: TRBV6-5
cdr3_aa: CASSYSTGGPTYEQYF

clone_size: .
v_call: TRBV25-1
cdr3_aa: CAARGSRPWNTEAFF